The 27 T cell receptor delta chains below come from one sample, sequenced in a study of γδ T cells in repeated Plasmodium falciparum infection (dated by TCRdb to 2020 to 2023). For bulk TCR repertoire analysis, Vgamma9/Vdelta2+ and Vdelta2-negative gammadelta T cell populations were isolated by flow sorting from peripheral blood mononuclear cells. The library was produced with multiplex PCR. The sequencer listed for this sample is Illumina MiSeq. TCRdb processed the public reads again with the CATT caller, after which rows with matching DNA were combined. The sample table holds about 50,000 delta-chain clones, of which 1.9% were seen once. The ten largest clones add up to about 23% of the sample. Sequencing was performed on gamma-delta T cells from blood. These receptors all come from a pool of human donors (malaria-infected and uninfected, not separated).

Concerning this clone: TCRdb records a much larger clone's protein for this DNA, with a difference at residue 14 that likely arises from a read error; the protein given is the translation of the DNA. The chain joins TRDV1 to TRDJ1; the match to TRDD3 covers 7 bases. No J gene is reported in TCRdb; it was inferred here by comparing the DNA with germline. Germline lookup yields CDR1 TSWWSYY and CDR2 QGS. CDR3 size: 18 residues. Germline trimming cut 2 bases from V and 10 bases from J; bases unmatched to any gene: 22. The CDR3 bases are TGTGCTCTTGGGGAAGGGCTGGGCCCTACCTGGGATACCGGCAGACTCATCTTT. Its translation: CALGEGLGPTWDTGRLIF.

This clone showed up just a few times. A far more abundant clone sits one base away, making this likely a read error. This sample includes further DNA sequences coding for the same CDR3. For the V gene the call is TRDV1; the J gene has no call. Germline loops: CDR1 TSWWSYY, CDR2 QGS. The CDR3 runs to 13 residues. The DNA of the CDR3 is TGTGCTCTTGGGCGCCTAAGGCCCGATAAACTTATCTTT. Its protein is CALGRLRPDKLIF.

This clone was observed a handful of times. This DNA's translation differs at residue 10 from TCRdb's protein, which comes from a much larger clone; a read error is likely, and the protein shown is translated from the DNA. V and J are TRDV2 and TRDJ1; TRDD3 matches at 7 bases. TCRdb does not report a J gene; here it was assigned by matching the DNA to germline references. The CDR3 is 20 amino acids. Unmatched junction bases numbered 18, after V lost 0 bases and J lost 0 bases. Germline lookup yields CDR1 GEAIGNYY and CDR2 EKD. The DNA for the CDR3 is TGTGCCTGTGACACCGTTGGTGGGGGACACGGGGAACCGTACACCGATAAACTCATCTTT. Translating gives CACDTVGGGHGEPYTDKLIF.

Turning to this clone: TCRdb's protein for this DNA is that of a much larger clone and differs from the translation at residue 13, likely a read error; the protein shown is the DNA translation. This rearrangement joins TRDV1 to TRDJ1; a weak D match, TRDD3 (5 bases). The J gene was not available in TCRdb and was assigned here by matching the DNA to germline segments. With 5 bases removed from V and 0 bases from J, the gap between germline ends came to 40 bases. CDR1 TSWWSYY and CDR2 QGS come from the germline V gene. The CDR3 extends over 24 amino acids. CDR3 region: CALGKDNFYPLFRTQPFYTDKLIF. DNA of the CDR3: TGTGCTCTTGGGAAGGATAACTTCTATCCCCTATTCAGGACCCAACCCTTTTACACCGATAAACTCATCTTT.

Ten or more counts support this clone. The TCRdb protein comes from a much larger clone and disagrees with this DNA's translation at residue 3, likely due to a read error; the protein given here is derived from the DNA. This chain uses TRDV2 with TRDJ1, with 9 positions matching TRDD3. The J gene, missing from TCRdb, was assigned here through DNA to germline matching. Germline lookup yields CDR1 GEAIGNYY and CDR2 EKD. CDR3 length equals 20 residues. This CDR3 is CARDTEEVRGYEGVTDKLIF. As DNA, the CDR3 is TGTGCCCGTGACACCGAGGAAGTACGGGGATACGAGGGGGTTACCGATAAACTCATCTTT.

This clone was detected many times. Given a far larger clone just one base away, this is likely a sequencing read error. The sample holds other DNA sequences that translate to the same CDR3. The chain joins TRDV1 to TRDJ1; the D is unclear. The J gene is not listed in TCRdb, so it was assigned here from a DNA match to germline. This CDR3 contains 19 residues. Germline CDR1 reads TSWWSYY; CDR2 reads QGS. Written as DNA, the CDR3 is TGTGCCCTTGGGTCGCGGCCTCTCCTGTTAATGGTGTACACCGATAAACTCATCTTT. The encoded protein is CALGSRPLLLMVYTDKLIF.

In regard to this clone: TCRdb pairs this DNA with a much larger clone's protein that differs at residue 12, likely a read error; the protein shown was translated from the DNA. This rearrangement joins TRDV1 to TRDJ1; D gene unclear. This CDR3 spans 14 amino acids. CDR1 is TSWWSYY and CDR2 is QGS in the germline V gene. The CDR3 DNA sequence: TGTGCTCTTGGGGAACTAGTTTATTCCGATAAAATCATCTTT. As protein: CALGELVYSDKIIF.

This clone has only a few counts. The likely explanation is a read error, given a far larger clone one base away. The same CDR3 can be traced to other DNA sequences in this sample. The chain combines TRDV2 with TRDJ1, with D tentatively TRDD3 (5 bases). No J segment appears in TCRdb, so it was assigned here by matching the sequence to germline. Between the trimmed V and J ends, which lost 1 base and 2 bases, there was a span of 34 bases. Per the germline V gene, CDR1 is GEAIGNYY and CDR2 is EKD. The CDR3 length is 22 residues. The CDR3 DNA follows: TGTGCCTGTGACACACAACGGCTCATGGAGGCACCGACAGGGGAAGGTACCGATAAACTCATCTTT. Amino acids: CACDTQRLMEAPTGEGTDKLIF.

This clone was observed many times. The protein in TCRdb stems from a much larger clone and differs at residue 13 from this DNA's translation, likely a read error; here the protein is translated from the DNA. The rearrangement links TRDV2 to TRDJ1, with 8 positions matching TRDD3. The CDR3 sequence is 18 residues long. After removal of 1 base from V and 4 bases from J, the junction contained 16 bases not matched to a gene. Germline CDR1 reads GEAIGNYY; CDR2 reads EKD. The CDR3: CACDTVSLGATGGDKLIF. For the CDR3, the DNA is TGTGCCTGTGACACGGTTTCACTGGGGGCTACGGGAGGCGATAAACTCATCTTT.

Notes on this clone: The protein TCRdb gives is from a much larger clone and does not agree with this DNA's translation at residue 8, likely a read error; the protein shown here comes from the DNA. The chain has TRDV2 and TRDJ1; the D is unclear. Assignment of the J gene here rests on matching the DNA to germline, because TCRdb gives none. The CDR3 has 16 residues. The V end was cut by 0 bases, the J end by 1 base, with 14 bases between. From germline, CDR1 is GEAIGNYY and CDR2 EKD. Written as DNA, the CDR3 is TGTGCCTGTGACACCGAGGAAGTAGAGGGCACCGATAAACTCATCTTT. This codes for CACDTEEVEGTDKLIF.

As concerns this clone: With only one base between it and a far larger clone, this is likely a read error. The same CDR3 is also encoded by other DNA sequences in this sample. The rearrangement uses TRDV1 and TRDJ1; either TRDD2 or TRDD3 may fit D (5 bases each). TCRdb lists no J gene, so it was determined here by aligning the DNA to germline. The CDR3 totals 26 residues. Germline CDR1 is TSWWSYY and CDR2 is QGS. Trimming removed 5 bases from V and 0 bases from J, with 46 bases in between. DNA for the CDR3: TGTGCTCTTGGGACCCCCGAACCCCCTCCGTCGCCCTGGGAGTTCCTTAGTAGTCCGTACACCGATAAACTCATCTTT. This sequence encodes CALGTPEPPPSPWEFLSSPYTDKLIF.

Of note for this clone: TCRdb has a much larger clone's protein, which differs at residue 5 from the translation of this DNA, likely because of a read error; what is shown is the protein translated from the DNA. The chain has TRDV2 and TRDJ1; D ambiguous. This CDR3 has 15 amino acids. The V end lost 3 bases, the J end lost 2 bases, and 15 bases lay between the germline ends. Germline values: CDR1 GEAIGNYY, CDR2 EKD. The CDR3 reads CACDPLIQRTDKLIF. The CDR3, as DNA: TGTGCCTGTGACCCCCTAATACAAAGGACCGATAAACTCATCTTT.

As to this clone: Only one base separates this from a far larger clonotype, so it likely reflects a read error. At the DNA level, this CDR3 is encoded by other sequences in the same sample as well. The CDR3 protein is CALGDWGNNFPLEWGIRPAGLYTDKLIF. The CDR3, as DNA: TGTGCTCTTGGGGACTGGGGGAATAACTTTCCTCTCGAGTGGGGGATAAGACCTGCTGGTCTGTACACCGATAAACTCATCTTT. The rearrangement uses TRDV1 and TRDJ1, with 9 bases identical to TRDD3. Assignment of the J gene here rests on matching the DNA to germline, because TCRdb gives none. The CDR3 spans 28 residues. The germline gives CDR1 TSWWSYY, CDR2 QGS. J lost 0 bases, V lost 3 bases, and 41 bases had no gene match.

There are many counts of this clone. The mismatch at residue 17 between this DNA's translation and the TCRdb protein of a much larger clone likely reflects a read error; the protein shown is translated from the DNA. The CDR3 protein is CACDMVGFLPNLPAGACTDKLIF. The CDR3, as DNA: TGTGCCTGTGACATGGTCGGATTCCTCCCAAACCTTCCTGCTGGAGCGTGCACCGATAAACTCATCTTT. The chain joins TRDV2 to TRDJ1; 7 bases agree with TRDD2. The J gene, left out of TCRdb, was set here by checking the DNA against germline. Losses at the gene ends were 2 bases for V and 1 base for J; bases not matched to a gene: 30. Germline CDR1 is GEAIGNYY and CDR2 is EKD. The CDR3 length is 23 residues.

About this clone: A far larger clone is one nucleotide away, so this likely arose from a read error. The sample contains more than one DNA sequence encoding this CDR3. The V call is TRDV1, the J call TRDJ1, with 10 bases fitting TRDD3. TCRdb leaves out the J gene; it was filled in here by matching the DNA to germline. CDR3 length: 27 amino acids. Per the germline V gene, CDR1 is TSWWSYY and CDR2 is QGS. CDR3 amino acids: CALGELSCVRHFRGLLGDPRYTDKLIF. DNA of the CDR3: TGCGCTCTTGGGGAACTCTCCTGTGTGCGACACTTTCGGGGACTACTGGGGGATCCGCGGTACACCGATAAACTCATCTTT.

This clone was recorded many times. A far larger clone is one nucleotide away, so this likely arose from a read error. Additional DNA sequences in this sample encode the identical CDR3. V is TRDV2 and J is TRDJ1, with 7 bases fitting TRDD3. The J gene is absent in TCRdb and was assigned here via DNA matching to germline. Germline values: CDR1 GEAIGNYY, CDR2 EKD. The CDR3 has 15 residues. V was pared by 2 bases and J by 5 bases, with 10 bases of the junction left unmatched. CDR3 protein: CACDMVGESTDKLIF. In DNA form, the CDR3 reads TGTGCCTGTGACATGGTGGGGGAGAGCACTGATAAACTCATCTTT.

The sample holds a few counts of this clone. TCRdb's entry gives the protein of a much larger clone, which mismatches this DNA's translation at residue 18, likely from a read error; the protein reported here is translated from the DNA. No call exists for the J gene, whereas the V gene is TRDV1; TRDD3, the table's D call, lacks a check against the DNA. The CDR3 has 20 amino acids. From germline, CDR1 is TSWWSYY and CDR2 QGS. The CDR3 sequence: CALGELVRTSLGDTGGKPIF. In nucleotides, the CDR3 is TGTGCTCTTGGGGAACTAGTACGCACTTCCCTTGGGGATACGGGCGGTAAACCCATCTTT.

Turning to this clone: The mismatch at residue 20 between this DNA's translation and the TCRdb protein of a much larger clone likely reflects a read error; the protein shown is translated from the DNA. No J gene was called, and the V gene is TRDV1; the table names TRDD3, a call not compared with the DNA. This CDR3 has 22 amino acids. Germline-derived CDR1 and CDR2 are TSWWSYY and QGS. CDR3 DNA: TGTGCTCTTGGGGAACATGGCCTCAGGAGGGATATTGGATCCTGGGACACCCGACAGGTGTTTTTC. It encodes CALGEHGLRRDIGSWDTRQVFF.

About this clone itself: A far more abundant clone sits one base away, making this likely a read error. At the DNA level, this CDR3 is encoded by other sequences in the same sample as well. The V and J genes are TRDV2 and TRDJ1; 11 positions agree with TRDD3. TCRdb supplies no J gene; here it was assigned by aligning the nucleotide sequence to germline. Germline V CDR1 and CDR2: GEAIGNYY, EKD. The CDR3 loop spans 20 amino acids. The CDR3 spells CACDTVGGGYGEPYTDKLIF. The CDR3 nucleotides read TGTGCTTGTGACACCGTTGGTGGGGGATACGGGGAACCGTACACCGATAAACTCATCTTT.

This clone has more than one count but fewer than ten. TCRdb's listed protein matches a much larger clone and diverges from this DNA's translation at residue 12, likely through a read error; the protein shown comes from the DNA. This chain connects TRAV38-2/DV8 to TRDJ1, with 11 bases fitting TRDD3. Because TCRdb records no J gene, it was assigned here through a match of the DNA to germline. The CDR3 contains 20 residues. Germline trimming cut 6 bases from V and 0 bases from J; bases unmatched to any gene: 19. CDR1 and CDR2 (germline): TSESDYY, QEAYKQQN. The CDR3 nucleotides are TGTGCTTATATAGTTCTGACTGATGGGGGATACGAGCCGTACACCGATAAACTCATCTTT. This sequence encodes CAYIVLTDGGYEPYTDKLIF.

Remarks on this clone: The translation of this DNA and the TCRdb protein of a much larger clone differ at residue 9, probably owing to a read error; the protein shown here is translated from the DNA. V gene TRDV1 combines with J gene TRDJ1, with TRDD3 identical over 8 bases. The J gene was not available in TCRdb and was assigned here by matching the DNA to germline segments. CDR3 length equals 24 residues. In germline, CDR1 is TSWWSYY, CDR2 QGS. V lost 0 bases, J lost 1 base, and 28 bases stayed unmatched. The CDR3 DNA reads TGTGCTCTTGGGGAACTTAGAGTCCTCACCTGGGCAGGATGGGGATACAGGCTCACCGATAAACTCATCTTT. This translates into CALGELRVLTWAGWGYRLTDKLIF.

In this sample, this clone turned up a few times. The TCRdb record carries a much larger clone's protein, which differs from this DNA's translation at residue 5; a read error is the likely cause, and the protein listed here is the DNA translation. CDR3 DNA sequence: TGTGCCTGTGACGCCCTGGGGGACAACACCGATAAACTCATCTTT. It codes for CACDALGDNTDKLIF. The chain combines TRDV2 with TRDJ1; TRDD3 aligns across 8 bases. J was trimmed by 0 bases and V by 3 bases; bases with no gene match: 5. This CDR3 has 15 amino acids. The germline V gene encodes CDR1 GEAIGNYY and CDR2 EKD.

This clone was observed a few times. For this DNA, TCRdb reports the protein of a much larger clone, which diverges at residue 15, most likely from a read error; the protein presented here is translated directly from the DNA. The chain's CDR3 is CALGEAFLRLLGILGTDKLIF. The CDR3 bases are TGTGCTCTTGGGGAAGCCTTCCTACGATTACTGGGGATACTAGGCACCGATAAACTCATCTTT. This sequence joins TRDV1 and TRDJ1; TRDD2 is a possible D gene (9 bases). Assignment of the J gene here rests on matching the DNA to germline, because TCRdb gives none. The germline V and J ends were trimmed by 2 bases and 1 base, with 29 bases remaining between them. CDR1 and CDR2 (germline): TSWWSYY, QGS. The CDR3 runs 21 residues.

Of note for this clone: This DNA's translation differs at residue 15 from TCRdb's protein, which comes from a much larger clone; a read error is likely, and the protein shown is translated from the DNA. This chain joins TRDV2 and TRDJ1; TRDD3 agrees at 10 bases. The J gene was not available in TCRdb and was assigned here by matching the DNA to germline segments. Germline values: CDR1 GEAIGNYY, CDR2 EKD. The CDR3 spans 21 residues. Germline trimming cut 0 bases from V and 1 base from J; bases unmatched to any gene: 19. Here the CDR3 reads CACDTIGHTGGSSHTTDKLIF. Here the CDR3 DNA reads TGTGCCTGTGACACCATCGGGCATACTGGGGGATCCTCCCACACCACCGATAAACTCATCTTT.

This clone was counted only a few times. TCRdb's listed protein matches a much larger clone and diverges from this DNA's translation at residue 17, likely through a read error; the protein shown comes from the DNA. This chain links TRDV1 with TRDJ1; TRDD3 aligns across 13 bases. Unmatched junction bases numbered 29, after V lost 5 bases and J lost 8 bases. CDR1 and CDR2 from the germline V gene are TSWWSYY and QGS. CDR3 length: 22 residues. The DNA for the CDR3 is TGTGCTCTTGGGAGTCGTTCTTCCTACGGGGGTACTGGGGGATACGCGAAGAAAAAACTCATCTTT. Translating it yields CALGSRSSYGGTGGYAKKKLIF.

In this sample, this clone turned up a few times. The protein in TCRdb stems from a much larger clone and differs at residue 13 from this DNA's translation, likely a read error; here the protein is translated from the DNA. The V segment is TRDV1, and no J call was made; the D segment call TRDD2 is taken from the table without a DNA check. In germline, CDR1 is TSWWSYY, CDR2 QGS. The CDR3 sequence is 14 residues long. This CDR3 is CALGILPTEGKLTF. The CDR3 DNA sequence: TGTGCTCTTGGGATTCTTCCTACAGAGGGCAAACTCACCTTT.

This clone has ten or more counts. A read error likely explains why the TCRdb protein, taken from a much larger clone, differs from this DNA's translation at residue 5; the protein shown is translated from the DNA. The rearrangement links TRDV3 to TRDJ1; possible D gene TRDD2, 6 bases. No J gene is reported in TCRdb; it was inferred here by comparing the DNA with germline. This CDR3 has 23 amino acids. V was shortened by 2 bases and J by 0 bases, with 40 bases between the two germline ends. In germline, CDR1 is TVYSNPD, CDR2 GDNSRS (reference sequence). CDR3 sequence (DNA): TGTGCCTTTCCCACTCCTACGATCTCGGCGAAGCATAGATACCGCATGTACACCGATAAACTCATCTTT. Its protein is CAFPTPTISAKHRYRMYTDKLIF.